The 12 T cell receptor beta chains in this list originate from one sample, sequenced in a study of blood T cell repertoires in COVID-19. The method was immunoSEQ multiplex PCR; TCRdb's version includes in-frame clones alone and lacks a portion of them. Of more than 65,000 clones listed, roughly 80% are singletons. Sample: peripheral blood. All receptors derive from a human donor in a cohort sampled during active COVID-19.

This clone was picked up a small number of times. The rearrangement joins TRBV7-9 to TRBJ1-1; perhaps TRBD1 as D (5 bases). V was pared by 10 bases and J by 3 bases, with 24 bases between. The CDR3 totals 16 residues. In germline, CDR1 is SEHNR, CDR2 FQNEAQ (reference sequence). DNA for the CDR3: TGTGCCACTCGGAGGGGACCGACGAGAGGGGACACTGAAGCTTTCTTT. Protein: CATRRGPTRGDTEAFF.

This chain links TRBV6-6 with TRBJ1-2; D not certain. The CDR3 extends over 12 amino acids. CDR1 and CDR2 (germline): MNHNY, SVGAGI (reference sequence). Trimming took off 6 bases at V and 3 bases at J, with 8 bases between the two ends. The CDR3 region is CASSRQDYGYTF. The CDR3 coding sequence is TGTGCCAGCAGCCGGCAGGACTATGGCTACACCTTC.

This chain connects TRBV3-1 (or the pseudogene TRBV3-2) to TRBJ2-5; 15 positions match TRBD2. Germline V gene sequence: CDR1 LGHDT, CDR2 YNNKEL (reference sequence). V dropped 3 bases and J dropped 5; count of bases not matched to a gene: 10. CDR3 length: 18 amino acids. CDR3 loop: CASSHSPGLAGGGETQYF. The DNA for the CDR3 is TGTGCCAGCAGCCACTCCCCGGGACTAGCGGGGGGAGGTGAGACCCAGTACTTC.

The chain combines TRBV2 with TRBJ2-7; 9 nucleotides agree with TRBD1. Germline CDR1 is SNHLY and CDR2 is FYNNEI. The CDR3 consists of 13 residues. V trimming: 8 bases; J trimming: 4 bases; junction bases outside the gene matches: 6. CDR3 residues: CASGGQGRYEQYF. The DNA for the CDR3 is TGTGCCAGCGGCGGACAGGGGAGGTACGAGCAGTACTTC. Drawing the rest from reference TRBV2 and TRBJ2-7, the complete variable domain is EPEVTQTPSHQVTQMGQEVILRCVPISNHLYFYWYRQILGQKVEFLVSFYNNEISEKSEIFDDQFSVERPDGSNFTLKIRSTKLEDSAMYFCASGGQGRYEQYFGPGTRLTVT.

CDR3 residues: CAWRRGGDGDTQYF. The CDR3 DNA sequence: TGTGCCTGGAGGAGGGGCGGGGACGGAGATACGCAGTATTTT. V gene TRBV30 combines with J gene TRBJ2-3; D is perhaps TRBD2 (6 bases). Germline V lookup: CDR1 GTSNPN, CDR2 SVGIG (reference sequence). This CDR3 region has 14 residues. V gave up 3 bases and J gave up 5 bases, with 15 bases separating them.

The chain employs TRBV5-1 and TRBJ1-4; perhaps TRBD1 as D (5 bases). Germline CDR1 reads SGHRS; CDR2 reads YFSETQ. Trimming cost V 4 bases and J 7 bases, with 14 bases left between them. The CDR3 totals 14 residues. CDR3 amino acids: CASSGQGVGEKLFF. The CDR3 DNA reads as TGCGCCAGCAGCGGGCAGGGCGTTGGTGAAAAACTGTTTTTT.

The CDR3 loop is CASSDWTGTGELFF. The CDR3 coding sequence is TGTGCCAGCAGTGACTGGACAGGGACCGGGGAGCTGTTTTTT. V usage is TRBV2 and J usage is TRBJ2-2; TRBD1 matches 8 bases. The CDR3 covers 14 residues. J lost 5 bases, V lost 3 bases, and 2 bases had no gene match. The V gene's germline CDR1 is SNHLY and CDR2 FYNNEI.

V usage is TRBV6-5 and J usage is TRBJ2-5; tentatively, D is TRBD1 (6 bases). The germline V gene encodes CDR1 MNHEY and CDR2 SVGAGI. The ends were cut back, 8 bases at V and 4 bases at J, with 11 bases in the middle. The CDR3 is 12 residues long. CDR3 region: CASWDTRETQYF. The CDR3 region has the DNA TGTGCCAGCTGGGACACCAGAGAGACCCAGTACTTC.

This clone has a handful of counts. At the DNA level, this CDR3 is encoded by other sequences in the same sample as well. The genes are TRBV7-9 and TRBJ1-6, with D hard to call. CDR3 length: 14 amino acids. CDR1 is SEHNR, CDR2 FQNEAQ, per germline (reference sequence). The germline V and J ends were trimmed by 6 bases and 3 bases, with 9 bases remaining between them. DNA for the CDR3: TGTGCCAGCAGTCGAGACAACTATAATTCACCCCTCCACTTT. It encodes CASSRDNYNSPLHF.

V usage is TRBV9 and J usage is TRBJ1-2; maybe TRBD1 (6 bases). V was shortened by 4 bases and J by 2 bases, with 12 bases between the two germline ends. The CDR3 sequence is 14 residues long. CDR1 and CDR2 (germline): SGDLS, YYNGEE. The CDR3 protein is CASSPQGQNYGYTF. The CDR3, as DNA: TGTGCCAGCAGCCCCCAGGGACAAAACTATGGCTACACCTTC.

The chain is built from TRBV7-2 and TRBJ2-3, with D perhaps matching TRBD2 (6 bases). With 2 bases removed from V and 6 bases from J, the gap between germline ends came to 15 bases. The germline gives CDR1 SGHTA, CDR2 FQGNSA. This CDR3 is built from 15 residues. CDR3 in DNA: TGTGCCAGCAGCTTAATCGGTCGCGGGATCGATACGCAGTATTTT. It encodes CASSLIGRGIDTQYF.

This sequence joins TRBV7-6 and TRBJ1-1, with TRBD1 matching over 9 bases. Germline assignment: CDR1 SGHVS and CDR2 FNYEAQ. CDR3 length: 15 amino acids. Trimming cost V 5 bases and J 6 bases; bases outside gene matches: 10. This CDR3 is CASSPREQGASEAFF. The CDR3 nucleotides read TGTGCCAGCAGCCCCAGGGAACAGGGGGCTTCTGAAGCTTTCTTT. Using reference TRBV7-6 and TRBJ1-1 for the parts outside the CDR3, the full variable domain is GAGVSQSPRYKVTKRGQDVALRCDPISGHVSLYWYRQALGQGPEFLTYFNYEAQQDKSGLPNDRFSAERPEGSISTLTIQRTEQRDSAMYRCASSPREQGASEAFFGQGTRLTVV.